One sample yielded the 10 T cell receptor beta chains listed below, sequenced in a study of radiotherapy plus CTLA-4 blockade in lung cancer. The data were produced by immunoSEQ multiplex PCR, yet TCRdb's version contains in-frame clones alone and is incomplete. This table holds about 45,000 clones, 63% found once. The input for sequencing was peripheral blood, taken from a patient treated with radiotherapy plus ipilimumab. Receptor source: a human donor with non-small cell lung cancer who had a partial response to radiotherapy plus ipilimumab.

The chain links TRBV19 to TRBJ1-5; perhaps TRBD1 as D (5 bases). The CDR3 has 15 amino acids. V was shortened by 7 bases and J by 5 bases, with 18 bases between the two germline ends. The V gene's germline CDR1 is LNHDA and CDR2 SQIVND (reference sequence). In nucleotides, the CDR3 is TGTGCCAGTACTGGGGGGGAGGGGTTTTATCAGCCCCAGCATTTT. This sequence encodes CASTGGEGFYQPQHF.

The V and J genes are TRBV5-4 and TRBJ2-5, with D possibly matching TRBD2 (5 bases). The V and J ends lost 4 bases and 8 bases respectively, with 12 bases between them. The CDR3 has 12 amino acids. In germline, CDR1 is SGHNT, CDR2 YYREEE (reference sequence). The CDR3 region has the DNA TGTGCCAGCAGCGTGGACGGGGAAACCCAGTACTTC. It yields the protein CASSVDGETQYF. The full variable domain, its missing parts supplied by reference TRBV5-4 and TRBJ2-5, is ETGVTQSPTHLIKTRGQQVTLRCSSQSGHNTVSWYQQALGQGPQFIFQYYREEENGRGNFPPRFSGLQFPNYSSELNVNALELDDSALYLCASSVDGETQYFGPGTRLLVL.

V gene TRBV6-1 combines with J gene TRBJ1-1; D is possibly TRBD1 (6 bases). This CDR3 spans 13 amino acids. Germline CDR1 and CDR2: MNHNS and SASEGT. With 6 bases removed from V and 6 bases from J, the gap between germline ends came to 14 bases. CDR3 DNA sequence: TGTGCCAGCAGCGCAGGGGTAGTTCCTGAAGCTTTCTTT. Protein sequence: CASSAGVVPEAFF.

This clone has only a few counts. The chain uses TRBV2 and TRBJ1-1, with D possibly TRBD1 on 5 matching bases. V was pared by 6 bases and J by 1 base, with 9 bases between. The V gene's germline CDR1 is SNHLY and CDR2 FYNNEI. This CDR3 contains 13 residues. The CDR3 loop is CASRFGGNTEAFF. Written as DNA, the CDR3 is TGTGCCAGCAGATTCGGGGGGAACACTGAAGCTTTCTTT. The whole variable domain, filled in from reference TRBV2 and TRBJ1-1, reads EPEVTQTPSHQVTQMGQEVILRCVPISNHLYFYWYRQILGQKVEFLVSFYNNEISEKSEIFDDQFSVERPDGSNFTLKIRSTKLEDSAMYFCASRFGGNTEAFFGQGTRLTVV.

As DNA, the CDR3 is TGTGCCTGGAAAGCGGGAGGGGGATACACCGGGGAGCTGTTTTTT. The encoded protein is CAWKAGGGYTGELFF. The V call is TRBV30, the J call TRBJ2-2; TRBD2 agrees at 10 bases. Germline CDR1 and CDR2: GTSNPN and SVGIG (reference sequence). Unmatched junction bases numbered 5, after V lost 4 bases and J lost 3 bases. CDR3 length: 15 amino acids. Full variable domain (missing parts from reference TRBV30 and TRBJ2-2): SQTIHQWPATLVQPVGSPLSLECTVEGTSNPNLYWYRQAAGRGLQLLFYSVGIGQISSEVPQNLSASRPQDRQFILSSKKLLLSDSGFYLCAWKAGGGYTGELFFGEGSRLTVL.

A single count supports this clone. This sequence joins TRBV6-1 and TRBJ2-1; D may be TRBD2 (6 bases). This CDR3 has 12 amino acids. V was shortened by 6 bases and J by 9 bases, with 12 bases between the two germline ends. CDR1 and CDR2 (germline): MNHNS, SASEGT. CDR3 protein: CASRGTSSEQFF. In DNA form, the CDR3 reads TGTGCCAGCAGGGGGACTTCGAGTGAGCAGTTCTTC.

The CDR3 loop is CASSHRNRYGYTF. The CDR3 DNA sequence: TGTGCCAGCAGCCACAGGAATCGCTATGGCTACACCTTC. The genes are TRBV6-1 and TRBJ1-2; possibly TRBD1 for D (5 bases). CDR1 is MNHNS, CDR2 SASEGT, per germline. V shed 6 bases and J shed 4 bases, with 12 bases lying between them. This CDR3 spans 13 amino acids.

The rearrangement joins TRBV28 to TRBJ2-5; a weak D match, TRBD2 (6 bases). Gene TRBJ2-7 matches the end of the DNA better, so the J call may be wrong. Germline V gene sequence: CDR1 MDHEN, CDR2 SYDVKM. The CDR3 is made up of 15 amino acids. The CDR3 DNA reads as TGTGCCAGCAGTTTATTCGCCGGGGGACTCTACGAGCAGTACTTC. It is translated as CASSLFAGGLYEQYF.

There are a few counts of this clone. The chain combines TRBV7-2 with TRBJ1-2; D unresolved. This CDR3 has 14 residues. V lost 1 base to trimming and J lost 6 bases, with 12 bases between them. The germline V gene has CDR1 SGHTA and CDR2 FQGNSA. CDR3 loop: CASSLVNVVHGYTF. The CDR3 nucleotides read TGTGCCAGCAGCTTAGTAAATGTAGTGCATGGCTACACCTTC.

The CDR3 DNA sequence: TGCGCCAGCACAACGGAACAGGGAGTTGGCTACACCTTC. This sequence encodes CASTTEQGVGYTF. J is TRBJ1-2 and V is TRBV5-1, with a possible D match to TRBD1 (6 bases). The CDR3 runs 13 residues. The V gene's germline CDR1 is SGHRS and CDR2 YFSETQ. V lost 6 bases and J lost 7, with 16 bases in between.